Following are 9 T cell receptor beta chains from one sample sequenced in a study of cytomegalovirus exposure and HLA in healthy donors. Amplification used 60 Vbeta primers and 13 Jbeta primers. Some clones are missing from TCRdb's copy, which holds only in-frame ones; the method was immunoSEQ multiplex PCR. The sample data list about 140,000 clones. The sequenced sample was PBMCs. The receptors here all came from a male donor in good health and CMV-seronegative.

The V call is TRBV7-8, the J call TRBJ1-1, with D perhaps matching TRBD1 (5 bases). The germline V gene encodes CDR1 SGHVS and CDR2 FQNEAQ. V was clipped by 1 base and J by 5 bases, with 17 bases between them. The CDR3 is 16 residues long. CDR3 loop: CASSLGGQAGRTEAFF. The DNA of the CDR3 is TGTGCCAGCAGCTTAGGGGGCCAAGCAGGGAGGACTGAAGCTTTCTTT.

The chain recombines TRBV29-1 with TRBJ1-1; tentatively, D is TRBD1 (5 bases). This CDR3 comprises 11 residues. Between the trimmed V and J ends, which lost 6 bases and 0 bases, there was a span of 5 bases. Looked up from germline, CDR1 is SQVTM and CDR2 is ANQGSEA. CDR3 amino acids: CSVDMNTEAFF. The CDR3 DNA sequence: TGCAGCGTGGACATGAACACTGAAGCTTTCTTT.

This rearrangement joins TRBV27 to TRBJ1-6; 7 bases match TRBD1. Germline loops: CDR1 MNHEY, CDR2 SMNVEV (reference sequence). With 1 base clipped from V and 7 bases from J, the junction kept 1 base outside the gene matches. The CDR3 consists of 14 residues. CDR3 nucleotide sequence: TGTGCCAGCAGTTTATTACAGGGGAATTCACCCCTCCACTTT. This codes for CASSLLQGNSPLHF.

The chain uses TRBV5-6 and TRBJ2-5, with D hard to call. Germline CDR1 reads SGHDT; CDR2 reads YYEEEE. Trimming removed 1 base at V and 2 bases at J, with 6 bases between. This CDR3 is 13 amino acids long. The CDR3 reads CASSLTVQETQYF. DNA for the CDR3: TGTGCCAGCAGCTTGACAGTACAAGAGACCCAGTACTTC.

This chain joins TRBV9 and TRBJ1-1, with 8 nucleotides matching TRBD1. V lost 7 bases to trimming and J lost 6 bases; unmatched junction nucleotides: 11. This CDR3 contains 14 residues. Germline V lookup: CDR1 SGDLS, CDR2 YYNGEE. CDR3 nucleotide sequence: TGTGCCAGCGGGGATCCGGACAGGGAGGCTGAAGCTTTCTTT. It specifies CASGDPDREAEAFF.

CDR3 sequence (DNA): TGTGCCAGCAGTGAAGCGCTTGCCAGGGGTTCCTACAATGAGCAGTTCTTC. This codes for CASSEALARGSYNEQFF. The V call is TRBV6-1, the J call TRBJ2-1, with D perhaps matching TRBD1 (6 bases). The CDR3 is made up of 17 amino acids. V was clipped by 0 bases and J by 1 base, with 13 bases between them. Germline values: CDR1 MNHNS, CDR2 SASEGT.

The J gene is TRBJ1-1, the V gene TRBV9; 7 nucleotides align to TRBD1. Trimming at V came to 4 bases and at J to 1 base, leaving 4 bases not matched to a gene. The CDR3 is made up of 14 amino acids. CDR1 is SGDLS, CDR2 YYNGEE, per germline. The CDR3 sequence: CASSMWTGNTEAFF. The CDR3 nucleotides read TGTGCCAGCAGCATGTGGACAGGGAACACTGAAGCTTTCTTT.

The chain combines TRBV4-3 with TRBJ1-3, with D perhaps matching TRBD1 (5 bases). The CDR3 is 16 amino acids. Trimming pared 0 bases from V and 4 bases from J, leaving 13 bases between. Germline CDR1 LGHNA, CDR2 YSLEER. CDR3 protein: CASSQEPGMIGNTIYF. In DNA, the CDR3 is TGCGCCAGCAGCCAAGAGCCAGGGATGATAGGAAACACCATATATTTT.

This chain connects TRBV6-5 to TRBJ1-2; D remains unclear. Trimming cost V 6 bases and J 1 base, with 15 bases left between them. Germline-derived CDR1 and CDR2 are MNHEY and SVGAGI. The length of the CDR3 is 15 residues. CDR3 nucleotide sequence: TGTGCCAGCAGGAAGCGATGGGAGGATAACTATGGCTACACCTTC. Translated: CASRKRWEDNYGYTF.